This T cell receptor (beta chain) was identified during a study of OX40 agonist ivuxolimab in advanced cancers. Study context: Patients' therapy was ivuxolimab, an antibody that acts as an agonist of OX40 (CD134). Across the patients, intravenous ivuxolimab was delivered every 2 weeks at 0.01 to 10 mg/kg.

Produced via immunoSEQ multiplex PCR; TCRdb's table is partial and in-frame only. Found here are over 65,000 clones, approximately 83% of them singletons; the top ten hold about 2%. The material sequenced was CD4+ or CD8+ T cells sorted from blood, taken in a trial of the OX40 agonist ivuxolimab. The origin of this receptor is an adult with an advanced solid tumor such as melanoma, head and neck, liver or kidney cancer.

In DNA form, the CDR3 reads TGCGCCAGCGGCCGGGACGGCAACACCGGGGAGCTGTTTTTT. Protein: CASGRDGNTGELFF. The rearrangement links TRBV5-1 to TRBJ2-2; D possibly matches TRBD1 or TRBD2 (5 bases each). This CDR3 is 14 amino acids long. Germline CDR1 is SGHRS and CDR2 is YFSETQ. The ends were cut back, 7 bases at V and 2 bases at J, with 12 bases in the middle.